The clone carrying this T cell receptor (delta chain) has a handful of counts. Translating this DNA gives a protein that differs at residue 5 from the TCRdb one, which belongs to a much larger clone; a read error is likely, and the protein shown is this translation. The CDR3 extends over 14 amino acids. Trimming at V came to 3 bases and at J to 4 bases, leaving 4 bases not matched to a gene. Germline CDR1 is GEAIGNYY and CDR2 is EKD. The data stem from a study of gamma-delta chains in newborns, infants, children. Overall study: Microbial exposure reportedly drives polyclonal innate γδ T cell expansion after birth.

TCRdb re-called clones from the reads using CATT. Of approximately 6,000 delta-chain clones listed, about 0.42% are singletons. The rearrangement joins TRDV2 to TRDJ1; TRDD3 matches 10 bases. The sample was blood. The TCR sequence derives from a child who was a newborn, infant or young child, either healthy, febrile or measles-vaccinated (not recorded which). For the CDR3, the DNA is TGTGCCTGTGACGCCGCTGGGGGATACGATAAACTCATCTTT. Its translation: CACDAAGGYDKLIF.